This TCR beta chain appears in the sequencing data of a study of T cells in Graves' hyperthyroidism and ophthalmopathy. In its sample, this clonotype was seen a few times. Participants, patients aged 18 to 65, had newly diagnosed hyperthyroidism with a duration under 2 months. RNA transcripts yielded amplified TCR beta CDR3 regions. TCR CDR3 underwent first-round RT-PCR with the HTBI primer set. MiXCR was run by TCRdb on the multiplex PCR reads, yielding one entry per CDR3 protein. The table has roughly 380,000 distinct CDR3 sequences, around 15% seen once. The source material was blood. This TCR came from a woman between 18 and 29 years old with Graves' hyperthyroidism.

In DNA form, the CDR3 reads TGCGCCAGCAGCGTTACGGGGGGCGGAAGCAGCGGTGAAAAACTGTTTTTT. Encoded protein: CASSVTGGGSSGEKLFF. The chain recombines TRBV5-1 with TRBJ1-4; possible D gene TRBD1, 6 bases. There are 17 residues in the CDR3. Germline V gene data show CDR1 as SGHRS and CDR2 as YFSETQ. Trimming stripped 4 bases from V and 7 bases from J, with 23 bases between.